The clone carrying this T cell receptor (beta chain) was seen ten or more times. Antigen: not known. The data were obtained in a study of regulatory T cells in long-lasting Graves disease. About the research overall: Persistence in Graves' disease required over 5 years of antithyroid drugs plus positive TSH receptor antibodies. General observations from the study: Repertoires from persistent disease leaned toward TRBV28, TRBJ1-2 and TRBJ2-5. In persistent patients, shared public clonotypes (under 3,000) outnumbered those in new patients (roughly 870).

To make TCR beta libraries, researchers used iRepertoire HTBI primers and Arm-PCR of CDR3 regions. TCRdb analysed the multiplex PCR reads with MiXCR anew, one entry per CDR3 protein. The profile shows over 350,000 distinct CDR3 sequences, around 21% of them singletons. Noted time point: persistent/refractory GD, antithyroid drugs over 5 years with positive TRAb. Scientists built the TCR library using RNA that was extracted from PBMCs. CDR1 is SGHVS, CDR2 FQNEAQ, per germline. V was trimmed by 5 bases and J by 5 bases, leaving 15 bases between them. The CDR3 sequence is 14 residues long. The chain recombines TRBV7-8 with TRBJ2-5, with D perhaps given as TRBD1 or TRBD2 (5 bases each). The clonotype comes from a female donor with Graves disease. Sequenced material: peripheral blood mononuclear cells (PBMCs), taken when the disease was refractory, from a patient treated with antithyroid drugs. CDR3 amino acids: CASSTRKGRETQYF. As DNA, the CDR3 is TGTGCCAGCAGCACTAGGAAGGGGCGGGAGACCCAGTACTTC. Drawing the rest from reference TRBV7-8 and TRBJ2-5, the complete variable domain is GAGVSQSPRYKVAKRGQDVALRCDPISGHVSLFWYQQALGQGPEFLTYFQNEAQLDKSGLPSDRFFAERPEGSVSTLKIQRTQQEDSAVYLCASSTRKGRETQYFGPGTRLLVL.